Below are 10 T cell receptor beta chains sequenced from a single sample in a study of vaccination and CD4 T cells after COVID-19. Treatment: approximately nine-day PBMC culture with coronavirus spike peptide pools or control peptides (ViraFEST assay). The Oncomine TCR Beta short-read assay generated sequence data from the DNA of cultured CD4+ T cells. TCRdb re-analysed the PCR reads in MiXCR, keeping a single row per CDR3 protein. The sample has about 14,000 distinct CDR3 sequences, over 25% seen once; the top ten hold about a sixth. These receptors are not linked to any known antigen. Sequencing used cultured CD4+ T cells from blood. These TCRs come from a human donor with COVID-19.

The chain recombines TRBV5-1 with TRBJ1-5, with TRBD1 matching 7 bases. The V and J ends lost 1 base and 5 bases, in that order; junction bases with no gene match: 18. Germline CDR1 and CDR2: SGHRS and YFSETQ. CDR3 size: 19 residues. As DNA, the CDR3 is TGCGCCAGCAGCTTGTTCCCGGGACAGCCTCCCCCTGTGCATCAGCCCCAGCATTTT. Translation: CASSLFPGQPPPVHQPQHF.

This clonotype was recorded a few times. V gene TRBV7-6 combines with J gene TRBJ2-3; TRBD2 matches at 8 bases. The CDR3 covers 15 residues. Germline values: CDR1 SGHVS, CDR2 FNYEAQ. After removal of 1 base from V and 6 bases from J, the junction contained 6 bases not matched to a gene. The CDR3 bases are TGTGCCAGCAGCTTAGGGACTAGCTGGGTGGATACGCAGTATTTT. The encoded protein is CASSLGTSWVDTQYF.

This chain joins TRBV7-9 and TRBJ1-4; 9 bases match TRBD1. The CDR3 is made up of 16 amino acids. V was clipped by 5 bases and J by 1 base; unmatched bases: 5. The V gene's germline CDR1 is SEHNR and CDR2 FQNEAQ (reference sequence). In DNA, the CDR3 is TGTGCCAGCAGCCCGGGACAGGGAGGAACTAATGAAAAACTGTTTTTT. Amino acids: CASSPGQGGTNEKLFF.

The rearrangement joins TRBV15 to TRBJ2-1; no definite D call. Germline V gene sequence: CDR1 LNHNV, CDR2 YYDKDF (reference sequence). Trimming removed 0 bases at V and 7 bases at J, with 13 bases between. This CDR3 has 15 amino acids. As DNA, the CDR3 is TGTGCCACCAGCAGAGATTCGGTGGGGTGGAATGAGCAGTTCTTC. This translates into CATSRDSVGWNEQFF. Using reference TRBV15 and TRBJ2-1 for the parts outside the CDR3, the full variable domain is DAMVIQNPRYQVTQFGKPVTLSCSQTLNHNVMYWYQQKSSQAPKLLFHYYDKDFNNEADTPDNFQSRRPNTSFCFLDIRSPGLGDTAMYLCATSRDSVGWNEQFFGPGTRLTVL.

By share, this clonotype ranks as medium-sized. The chain employs TRBV7-9 and TRBJ2-3; D is undetermined. V was shortened by 2 bases and J by 0 bases, with 18 bases between the two germline ends. The CDR3 extends over 18 amino acids. Germline V gene lookup returns CDR1 SEHNR and CDR2 FQNEAQ (reference sequence). CDR3 loop: CASSLTSRSGASTDTQYF. The CDR3 DNA is TGTGCCAGCAGCTTAACATCTCGGTCAGGTGCGAGCACAGATACGCAGTATTTT.

The rearrangement links TRBV2 to TRBJ1-3; 7 positions match TRBD1. Trimming cost V 0 bases and J 10 bases; bases outside gene matches: 9. The CDR3 has 15 amino acids. Germline V gene data show CDR1 as SNHLY and CDR2 as FYNNEI. The DNA of the CDR3 is TGTGCCAGCAGTGAAGCGAGGGGACAGTTCGGAACCATATATTTT. This codes for CASSEARGQFGTIYF.

This clonotype was detected only a few times. The rearrangement joins TRBV12-3 or TRBV12-4 to TRBJ1-2; 7 nucleotides align to TRBD1. The CDR3 is made up of 14 amino acids. Germline trimming cut 3 bases from V and 4 bases from J; bases unmatched to any gene: 5. CDR3 amino acids: CASSFVGGVYGYTF. CDR3 nucleotide sequence: TGTGCCAGCAGTTTCGTAGGGGGCGTCTATGGCTACACCTTC.

V and J are TRBV28 and TRBJ1-5; the D gene is possibly TRBD1 (6 bases). V was trimmed by 7 bases and J by 0 bases, leaving 13 bases between them. Germline CDR1 is MDHEN and CDR2 is SYDVKM. There are 15 residues in the CDR3. The CDR3 DNA is TGTGCCAGCAAAGGGGGGGGATATAGCAATCAGCCCCAGCATTTT. Amino acid sequence: CASKGGGYSNQPQHF.

This clonotype has just a few counts. The J gene is TRBJ1-6, the V gene TRBV7-2; the D gene is possibly TRBD1 (6 bases). CDR1 and CDR2 from the germline V gene are SGHTA and FQGNSA. The V and J ends lost 2 bases and 8 bases respectively, with 13 bases between them. CDR3 length: 15 amino acids. The CDR3 DNA is TGTGCCAGCAGCTTACGGGGGCCAATGGATTCACCCCTCCACTTT. Its translation is CASSLRGPMDSPLHF. The complete variable domain, with remaining parts taken from reference TRBV7-2 and TRBJ1-6, reads GAGVSQSPSNKVTEKGKDVELRCDPISGHTALYWYRQSLGQGLEFLIYFQGNSAPDKSGLPSDRFSAERTGGSVSTLTIQRTQQEDSAVYLCASSLRGPMDSPLHFGNGTRLTVT.

This clonotype occurred a few times. V gene TRBV5-4 combines with J gene TRBJ2-3, with a tentative D call TRBD2 (6 bases). Germline CDR1 reads SGHNT; CDR2 reads YYREEE (reference sequence). V was cut by 8 bases and J by 10 bases, with 17 bases left in between. The CDR3 loop spans 12 amino acids. CDR3 nucleotides: TGTGCCAGGGACTATGGGGCTAAATCGCAGTATTTT. It specifies CARDYGAKSQYF.